This T cell receptor beta chain appears in the sequencing data of a study of blood T cell repertoires in COVID-19 (dated by TCRdb to 2018 to 2021). Study-level background: Collaborator samples came from the United States, Italy and Spain and covered acute and convalescent phases of COVID-19. The material from the prospective study consisted of cDNA or gDNA derived from T cells, B-cell-depleted T cells, or PBMCs. Subjects who had been exposed to COVID-19, were actively infected with it, or had recovered from it provided the deeply sampled blood TCRbeta repertoires that made up the dataset. The repertoires were released in a freely available public database intended as a resource for research on the immune response to SARS-CoV-2. The samples were drawn from two sources: the first 160 participants of the ongoing ImmuneRACE study, and 1,254 subjects contributed by 6 global collaborators. A de-identified subject ID, COVID-19 status, age in years and sex were almost always included in the sample metadata. Where available, HLA class I and class II types were taken from metadata supplied by the sample provider and were not determined by assay-based typing.

The paper as a whole reports these results and caveats: How much clinical and demographic metadata was included differed by source and by participant, and the metadata was provided uncurated.

V was cut back by 1 base and J by 0 bases, leaving a gap of 11 bases between them. Reading the germline V gene gives CDR1 MDHEN and CDR2 SYDVKM. The CDR3 sequence holds 16 residues, the cysteine and phenylalanine included. The read is trimmed to its CDR3 DNA, 48 bases read in frame from base 1. The collaborating institutions used their own protocols to collect whole blood in K2EDTA tubes. For TCRbeta analysis, collaborators shipped samples in one of three forms: frozen whole blood, isolated PBMCs, or DNA extracted from either of those sample types. As to this clone: There is no known antigen for this receptor. Base qualities are not provided; no much larger clone lies one nucleotide away.

TCRbeta CDR3 regions were amplified from genomic DNA using the immunoSEQ Assay, a bias-controlled multiplex PCR. The study's own analysis went as follows. The number of nucleated cells in each sample was estimated from the amplification of reference gene primers within the assay. To quantify the absolute abundance of each unique TCRbeta CDR3 rearrangement, sequence reads were collapsed and filtered. For each sample, productive Simpson clonality was calculated as the square root of Simpson's diversity index over productive rearrangements. TCRdb provides this immuneACCESS table in a form limited to in-frame rearrangements. Some clones are lacking; in checked studies, under half of them reflect an unresolved V gene, and why the rest are absent is not known. Clone size and V and J calls were adopted from that table, with D and trimming inferred from the DNA. For this sample there are approximately 260,000 clones; 65% to 85% appear just once. Together, the top ten hold about 4% of the sample.

The TCR originated in a woman aged 40-49 years with active or convalescent COVID-19. The sequenced sample was peripheral blood. Recombination linked TRBV28 to TRBJ2-3; the D segment cannot be called with confidence. The CDR3 protein sequence reads: CASSLLEMASTDTQYF. The nucleotides are TGTGCCAGCAGTTTATTGGAGATGGCGAGCACAGATACGCAGTATTTT.